The 21 T cell receptor beta chains presented below share a single source sample, sequenced in a study of low-dose radiotherapy and immunotherapy resistance in tumors (dated by TCRdb to about 2022). Read against the paper, the sample's time point label means: after trial treatment. This specimen's treatment or condition label, interpreted: LDRT plus nivolumab, ipilimumab, low-dose cyclophosphamide and aspirin (RACIN trial). TCRdb records Illumina HiSeq 2500 as the sequencer. TCRs were amplified for 20 to 25 PCR cycles with Phusion, using a constant-region primer paired with the adapter attached to the V primers. In TCRdb, the public reads were trimmed at Q25 with fastp and aligned with MiXCR, with productive beta chains retained. CDR3 protein duplicates are merged, each entry listing the most common genes and DNA. The sample contains roughly 48,000 distinct CDR3 sequences, around 33% of them found a single time. Of the sample, approximately 8% is held by the ten largest clones.

The sample in question was PBMCs, obtained after low-dose radiotherapy plus immunotherapy. The receptors come from a male donor with rectosigmoid adenocarcinoma.

This clonotype was seen at least ten times. The rearrangement links TRBV20-1 to TRBJ1-4; D may be TRBD1 (5 bases). V lost 6 bases, J lost 6 bases, and 11 bases lay in between. Germline values: CDR1 DFQATT, CDR2 SNEGSKA (reference sequence). CDR3 length: 12 amino acids. The CDR3 region has the DNA TGCAGTGCATGGGGCATCGATGAAAAACTGTTTTTT. As protein: CSAWGIDEKLFF.

The chain uses TRBV28 and TRBJ1-3; TRBD1 matches 8 bases. Per the germline V gene, CDR1 is MDHEN and CDR2 is SYDVKM. This CDR3 contains 13 residues. Trimming at V came to 4 bases and at J to 6 bases, leaving 2 bases not matched to a gene. CDR3: CASSWDRPNTIYF. As DNA, the CDR3 is TGTGCCAGCAGTTGGGACAGGCCAAACACCATATATTTT.

On this clonotype: A read error likely explains this, since a far larger clone differs by one base. This chain uses TRBV27 with TRBJ1-1; D is unclear. The germline V gene has CDR1 MNHEY and CDR2 SMNVEV (reference sequence). Deletions cut 3 bases from V and 1 base from J, with 9 bases between. The length of the CDR3 is 14 residues. In nucleotides, the CDR3 is TGTGCCAGCAGTTTTTTTTTCCCGAACACTGAAGCTTTCTTT. Amino acids: CASSFFFPNTEAFF.

The rearrangement uses TRBV9 and TRBJ1-6; D possibly corresponds to TRBD1 (6 bases). Germline CDR1 and CDR2: SGDLS and YYNGEE. The CDR3 extends over 13 amino acids. V gave up 10 bases and J gave up 9 bases, with 17 bases separating them. CDR3 sequence: CASAGAVGSPLHF. In nucleotides, the CDR3 is TGTGCCTCCGCAGGGGCGGTAGGTTCACCCCTCCACTTT.

This chain uses TRBV14 with TRBJ1-4, with TRBD1 as a possible D gene (6 bases). The V end lost 4 bases, the J end lost 8 bases, and 14 bases lay between the germline ends. The CDR3 runs 14 residues. Germline CDR1 SGHDN, CDR2 FVKESK. The CDR3 coding sequence is TGTGCCAGCAGCCCTCAGGGGATACAGGAAAAACTGTTTTTT. Protein product: CASSPQGIQEKLFF.

This clonotype appeared many times. This sequence joins TRBV12-3 or TRBV12-4 and TRBJ2-7; D is unresolved. Deletions cut 4 bases from V and 2 bases from J, with 3 bases between. The CDR3 runs 11 residues. The CDR3 DNA follows: TGTGCCAGCAGTTCGGCCTACGAGCAGTACTTC. This gives the protein CASSSAYEQYF.

This clonotype was observed many times. The V gene is TRBV12-3 or TRBV12-4, the J gene TRBJ1-5; D gene uncertain. The CDR3 covers 13 residues. V lost 6 bases to trimming and J lost 2 bases, with 8 bases between them. In DNA, the CDR3 is TGTGCCAGCAGCTCGAACCGCAATCAGCCCCAGCATTTT. Its protein product is CASSSNRNQPQHF.

This clonotype has only one observation. A far larger clone is one nucleotide away, so this likely arose from a read error. The J gene is TRBJ2-1, the V gene TRBV7-2, with TRBD2 identical over 8 bases. This CDR3 comprises 15 residues. Germline assignment: CDR1 SGHTA and CDR2 FQGNSA. The CDR3 region has the DNA TGTGCCAGCTGCTTACGAGCGGGAGAGATCAATGAGCAGTTCTTC. It codes for CASCLRAGEINEQFF.

This clonotype showed up just a few times. One base separates it from a far larger clone, so it is likely a read error. This rearrangement joins TRBV24-1 to TRBJ2-5; D ambiguous. CDR1 and CDR2 (germline): KGHDR, SFDVKD. Trimming took 4 bases from V and 11 from J, leaving 13 bases between them. This CDR3 is built from 12 residues. The CDR3 DNA follows: TGTGCCACCAGTGAGAGTTACACCTCGCAGTACTTC. Translation gives CATSESYTSQYF.

The chain links TRBV28 to TRBJ2-3; 9 bases match TRBD2. Germline trimming cut 6 bases from V and 2 bases from J; bases unmatched to any gene: 6. The CDR3 has 15 amino acids. CDR1 and CDR2 from the germline V gene are MDHEN and SYDVKM. The CDR3 bases are TGTGCCAGCAGAGAGCGGGAGGACATCACAGATACGCAGTATTTT. As protein: CASREREDITDTQYF. The full variable domain, in which reference TRBV28 and TRBJ2-3 provide the parts outside the CDR3, is DVKVTQSSRYLVKRTGEKVFLECVQDMDHENMFWYRQDPGLGLRLIYFSYDVKMKEKGDIPEGYSVSREKKERFSLILESASTNQTSMYLCASREREDITDTQYFGPGTRLTVL.

This clonotype occurred many times. The CDR3 reads CASSYAGGSYEQYF. The CDR3 bases are TGTGCCAGCAGTTACGCAGGGGGCTCCTACGAGCAGTACTTC. The V and J genes are TRBV6-2 or TRBV6-3 and TRBJ2-7, with 7 bases fitting TRBD1. The germline gives CDR1 MNHEY, CDR2 SVGEGT. V dropped 2 bases and J dropped 0; count of bases not matched to a gene: 1. The CDR3 contains 14 residues.

This clonotype was seen repeatedly, ten times or more. The chain joins TRBV29-1 to TRBJ2-1; D not resolved. This CDR3 has 13 residues. V was trimmed by 7 bases and J by 0 bases, leaving 10 bases between them. Germline CDR1 and CDR2: SQVTM and ANQGSEA. The CDR3 region is CSGKGPSYNEQFF. CDR3 sequence (DNA): TGCAGCGGTAAAGGGCCCTCCTACAATGAGCAGTTCTTC.

Many counts were recorded for this clonotype. The chain carries TRBV3-1 and TRBJ1-2; 12 bases align to TRBD1. The CDR3 runs 16 residues. Germline loops: CDR1 LGHDT, CDR2 YNNKEL (reference sequence). Trimming removed 5 bases from V and 8 bases from J; junction bases left unmatched: 12. CDR3 sequence reads: CASSALPGQGAGGYTF. The CDR3 region has the DNA TGTGCCAGCAGCGCCCTGCCGGGACAGGGGGCAGGCGGCTACACCTTC.

As regards this clonotype: Since the CDR3 does not end with the conserved phenylalanine or tryptophan, this likely comes from a read error. This rearrangement joins TRBV28 to TRBJ2-7; 12 nucleotides agree with TRBD2. This CDR3 is 18 amino acids long. Germline CDR1 and CDR2: MDHEN and SYDVKM. CDR3 amino acids: CVSSPGLAGNARGREQYL. CDR3 nucleotides: TGTGTCAGCAGCCCAGGACTAGCGGGAAACGCAAGGGGTCGCGAGCAGTACCTC.

This clonotype was picked up many times. The V gene is TRBV7-2, the J gene TRBJ1-6; D ambiguous. V lost 2 bases to trimming and J lost 0 bases, with 5 bases between them. The CDR3 has 15 amino acids. Germline CDR1 and CDR2: SGHTA and FQGNSA. The CDR3 here is CASSLSSSYNSPLHF. Here the CDR3 DNA reads TGTGCCAGCAGCTTATCCAGCTCCTATAATTCACCCCTCCACTTT. The full variable domain, its missing parts supplied by reference TRBV7-2 and TRBJ1-6, is GAGVSQSPSNKVTEKGKDVELRCDPISGHTALYWYRQSLGQGLEFLIYFQGNSAPDKSGLPSDRFSAERTGGSVSTLTIQRTQQEDSAVYLCASSLSSSYNSPLHFGNGTRLTVT.

This clonotype was found many times. The gene calls are TRBV14 and TRBJ1-3, with D maybe TRBD1 (5 bases). This CDR3 contains 16 residues. Germline V CDR1 and CDR2: SGHDN, FVKESK. Trimming shortened V by 2 bases and J by 4 bases, and 15 bases separated the two germline ends. CDR3: CASSQLGTTAGNTIYF. For the CDR3, the DNA is TGTGCCAGCAGCCAACTTGGGACGACGGCCGGAAACACCATATATTTT.

The gene calls are TRBV5-5 and TRBJ1-5; TRBD1 is a possible D gene (5 bases). This CDR3 region has 14 residues. Trimming left V 5 bases short and J 4 bases short, with 13 bases between. Germline lookup yields CDR1 SGHKS and CDR2 YYEKEE (reference sequence). Here the CDR3 DNA reads TGTGCCAGCAGTTCTGGGGCAGGGAATCAGCCCCAGCATTTT. Translation: CASSSGAGNQPQHF.

This clonotype has at least ten counts. V gene TRBV19 combines with J gene TRBJ1-5; 7 nucleotides agree with TRBD1. The ends lost 1 base at V and 5 bases at J; junction bases unmatched: 14. The CDR3 consists of 18 residues. The germline V gene has CDR1 LNHDA and CDR2 SQIVND (reference sequence). CDR3 sequence: CASSIVRPGGEPYQPQHF. As DNA, the CDR3 is TGTGCCAGTAGTATAGTAAGGCCAGGGGGTGAGCCTTATCAGCCCCAGCATTTT.

The sample holds many counts of this clonotype. The chain has TRBV5-1 and TRBJ2-6, with 7 bases aligning to TRBD2. CDR1 is SGHRS and CDR2 is YFSETQ in the germline V gene. CDR3 size: 17 residues. V lost 0 bases to trimming and J lost 0 bases; unmatched junction nucleotides: 3. The CDR3 DNA is TGCGCCAGCAGCTTGGCCAGCGGGGCCTCTGGGGCCAACGTCCTGACTTTC. Translation gives CASSLASGASGANVLTF.

This clonotype was found many times. The chain combines TRBV29-1 with TRBJ2-3, with TRBD2 matching 9 bases. Looked up from germline, CDR1 is SQVTM and CDR2 is ANQGSEA. J lost 1 base, V lost 3 bases, and 2 bases had no gene match. The CDR3 is 14 residues long. The CDR3 DNA is TGCAGCGTTGAGGCGGGGGGGGGCACAGATACGCAGTATTTT. Protein sequence: CSVEAGGGTDTQYF.

This sequence joins TRBV5-1 and TRBJ2-2, with D possibly being TRBD2 (6 bases). CDR3 length equals 15 residues. Trimming took off 10 bases at V and 2 bases at J, with 18 bases between the two ends. The V gene's germline CDR1 is SGHRS and CDR2 YFSETQ. The CDR3 loop is CASSRDSFNTGELFF. CDR3 nucleotides: TGCGCCTCCAGCCGGGACTCCTTTAACACCGGGGAGCTGTTTTTT.